The present entry profiles one TCR beta chain with its context. The antigen this receptor binds is unknown. Base qualities are not at hand, and no much larger clone is one base apart. The source of the sample is a study of blood T cell repertoires in COVID-19 (dated by TCRdb to 2020 to 2021). For the wider study: The collaborator samples originated in the United States, Italy and Spain and spanned the acute and convalescent phases of COVID-19. The prospective study material was composed of cDNA or gDNA derived from T cells, B-cell-depleted T cells, or PBMCs. Deeply sampled blood TCRbeta repertoires from subjects exposed to, actively infected with, or recovered from COVID-19 were included in the dataset. The repertoires were released in a freely available public database intended as a resource for research on the immune response to SARS-CoV-2. Samples were obtained from the ongoing ImmuneRACE study (first 160 participants) and from roughly 1,300 subjects provided by 6 global collaborators. Nearly every sample came with metadata listing a de-identified subject ID, COVID-19 status, age in years and sex. Where HLA class I and class II types were available, the types were taken from metadata supplied by the sample provider, not from assay-based typing. What the authors observed across the whole study: Clinical and demographic metadata were provided uncurated, with the amount varying by source and participant.

Trimming takes 0 bases off V and 5 bases off J; junction bases not matched to a gene: 3. As encoded in the germline V gene, CDR1 is SGHRS while CDR2 is YFSETQ. CDR3 length: 15 amino acids, cysteine to phenylalanine. The CDR3 DNA has 45 bases and is translated from base 1. The collaborating institutions used their own protocols to collect whole blood in K2EDTA tubes. For TCRbeta analysis, collaborators shipped samples in one of three forms: frozen whole blood, isolated PBMCs, or DNA extracted from either of those sample types. TCRbeta CDR3 regions were amplified from genomic DNA using the immunoSEQ Assay, a bias-controlled multiplex PCR. Processing in the source paper ran as follows. Nucleated cell counts per sample were estimated from amplification of reference gene primers within the assay. To quantify the absolute abundance of each unique TCRbeta CDR3 rearrangement, sequence reads were collapsed and filtered. For each sample, productive Simpson clonality was calculated by taking the square root of Simpson's diversity index across productive rearrangements. TCRdb limited this immuneACCESS table to in-frame rearrangements with V and J called. A share of clones is missing; checked studies link under half to unresolved V genes, and the rest is unexplained. That table gives V, J and clone size, and the DNA gave D and trimming. This sample has about 90,000 clones in its table, and roughly 80% of those were observed once. The top ten hold 12% of the sample.

Sequenced input: peripheral blood. The chain employs TRBV5-1 and TRBJ2-3, with 10 central nucleotides matching TRBD2. The receptor comes from a woman in her 70s with active or convalescent COVID-19. The CDR3 protein is CASSLGAGGQDTQYF. The DNA sequence is given as TGCGCCAGCAGCTTGGGAGCGGGGGGGCAAGATACGCAGTATTTT.